The subject of this entry is one T cell receptor beta chain. Sequencing was performed with immunoSEQ multiplex PCR; in TCRdb, only in-frame clones are kept and a portion is missing. This table holds under 40,000 clones, almost 90% found once. The source of the sample is a study of T cells in localized non-small cell lung cancer. This receptor was taken from a woman aged 35-70 years with stage I lung adenocarcinoma. The source material was peripheral blood, sampled before any cancer treatment.

The chain's CDR3 is CASSPTHQKADTQYF. Written as DNA, the CDR3 is TGTGCCAGCTCACCCACCCACCAGAAAGCAGATACGCAGTATTTT. The rearrangement joins TRBV18 to TRBJ2-3, with D uncertain. The CDR3 is 15 residues long. Trimming took off 3 bases at V and 4 bases at J, with 14 bases between the two ends. CDR1 is KGHSH, CDR2 LQKENI, per germline.